This T cell receptor (beta chain) is drawn from a study of regulatory T cells in long-lasting Graves disease. CDR1 and CDR2 from the germline V gene are SGHRS and YFSETQ. This CDR3 comprises 14 residues. Regarding time point: newly diagnosed GD, antithyroid drugs for less than 3 months. PBMC RNA was the source of the TCR library. As concerns this clonotype: One end of the junction is discordant with germline, which a read error may explain.

Arm-PCR of CDR3 regions and iRepertoire HTBI primers were the basis on which TCR beta libraries were built. A single record per CDR3 protein comes from TCRdb applying MiXCR to the multiplex PCR reads. The sample shows approximately 480,000 distinct CDR3 sequences, 15% to 20% of them seen only once. This same sample was also taken into another study, of T cells in Graves' hyperthyroidism and ophthalmopathy.

The rearrangement uses TRBV5-1 and TRBJ2-1; possibly TRBD2 for D (6 bases). The starting material was peripheral blood mononuclear cells (PBMCs), obtained at new diagnosis, from a patient treated with antithyroid drugs. The origin of this receptor is a man aged 40-49 years with Graves disease. The CDR3 DNA follows: TGTGCCAGCAGCCCCCGGGAGACGAGGCGTGAGCAGTTCTTC. Amino acid sequence: CASSPRETRREQFF.